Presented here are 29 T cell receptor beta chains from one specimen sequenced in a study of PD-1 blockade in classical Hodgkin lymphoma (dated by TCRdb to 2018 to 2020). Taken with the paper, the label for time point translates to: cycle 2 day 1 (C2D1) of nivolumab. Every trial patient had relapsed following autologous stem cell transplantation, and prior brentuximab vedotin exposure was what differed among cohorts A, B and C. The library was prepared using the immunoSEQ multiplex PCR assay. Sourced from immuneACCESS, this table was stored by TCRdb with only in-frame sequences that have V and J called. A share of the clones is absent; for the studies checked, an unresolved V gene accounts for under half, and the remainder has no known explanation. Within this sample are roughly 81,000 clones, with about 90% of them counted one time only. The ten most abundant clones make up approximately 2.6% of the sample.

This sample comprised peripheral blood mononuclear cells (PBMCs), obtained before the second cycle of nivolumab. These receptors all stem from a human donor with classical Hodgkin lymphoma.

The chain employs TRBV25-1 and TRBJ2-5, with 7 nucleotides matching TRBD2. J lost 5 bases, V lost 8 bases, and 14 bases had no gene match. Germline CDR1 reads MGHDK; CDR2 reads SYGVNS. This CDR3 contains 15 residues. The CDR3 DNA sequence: TGTGCCAGCGAGCCTAGGGGCGGGAGTGGGGAGACCCAGTACTTC. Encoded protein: CASEPRGGSGETQYF.

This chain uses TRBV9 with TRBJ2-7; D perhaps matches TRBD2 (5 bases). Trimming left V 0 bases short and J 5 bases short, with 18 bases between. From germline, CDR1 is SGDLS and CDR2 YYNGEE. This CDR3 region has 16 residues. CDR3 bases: TGTGCCAGCAGCGTAGCTCTTCGGAGGTCAGATGACGAGCAGTACTTC. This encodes CASSVALRRSDDEQYF. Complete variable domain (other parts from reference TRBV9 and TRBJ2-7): DSGVTQTPKHLITATGQRVTLRCSPRSGDLSVYWYQQSLDQGLQFLIQYYNGEERAKGNILERFSAQQFPDLHSELNLSSLELGDSALYFCASSVALRRSDDEQYFGPGTRLTVT.

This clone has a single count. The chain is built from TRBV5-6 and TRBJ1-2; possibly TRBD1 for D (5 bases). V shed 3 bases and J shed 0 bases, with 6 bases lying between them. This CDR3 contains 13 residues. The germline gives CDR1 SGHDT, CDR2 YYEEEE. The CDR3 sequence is CASSSTANYGYTF. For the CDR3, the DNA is TGTGCCAGCAGCTCGACAGCTAACTATGGCTACACCTTC.

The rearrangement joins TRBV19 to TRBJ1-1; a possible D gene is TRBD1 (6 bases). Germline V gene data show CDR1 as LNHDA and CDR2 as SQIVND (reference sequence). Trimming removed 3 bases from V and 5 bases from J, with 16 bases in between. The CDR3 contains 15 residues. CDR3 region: CASSMKQGWGTEAFF. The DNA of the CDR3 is TGTGCCAGTAGTATGAAGCAGGGGTGGGGTACTGAAGCTTTCTTT.

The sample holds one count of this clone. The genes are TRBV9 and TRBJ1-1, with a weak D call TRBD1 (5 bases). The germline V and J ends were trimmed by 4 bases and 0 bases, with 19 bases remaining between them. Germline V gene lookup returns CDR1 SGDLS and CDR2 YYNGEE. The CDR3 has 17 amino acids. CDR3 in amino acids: CASSPREQAPLNTEAFF. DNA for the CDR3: TGTGCCAGCAGCCCGCGTGAACAGGCCCCGTTGAACACTGAAGCTTTCTTT.

In DNA form, the CDR3 reads TGTGCCAGCAGCTCGAACAGGGTAGGGGAAAAACTGTTTTTT. Residues: CASSSNRVGEKLFF. The chain employs TRBV27 and TRBJ1-4; weak D call: TRBD1 (6 bases). This CDR3 contains 14 residues. Germline assignment: CDR1 MNHEY and CDR2 SMNVEV (reference sequence). Between the trimmed V and J ends, which lost 6 bases and 8 bases, there was a span of 16 bases.

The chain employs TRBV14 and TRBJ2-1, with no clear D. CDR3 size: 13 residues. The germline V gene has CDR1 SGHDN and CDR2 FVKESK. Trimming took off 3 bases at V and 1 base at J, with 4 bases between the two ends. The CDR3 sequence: CASSQGSYNEQFF. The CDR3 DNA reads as TGTGCCAGCAGCCAGGGTTCCTACAATGAGCAGTTCTTC.

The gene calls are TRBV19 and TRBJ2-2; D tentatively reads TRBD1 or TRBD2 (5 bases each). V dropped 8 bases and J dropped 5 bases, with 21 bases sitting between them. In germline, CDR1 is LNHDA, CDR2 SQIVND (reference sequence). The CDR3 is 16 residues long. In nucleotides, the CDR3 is TGTGCCAGTTTGCTCTTTTTCGGGGCCCCAACCGGGGAGCTGTTTTTT. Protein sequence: CASLLFFGAPTGELFF.

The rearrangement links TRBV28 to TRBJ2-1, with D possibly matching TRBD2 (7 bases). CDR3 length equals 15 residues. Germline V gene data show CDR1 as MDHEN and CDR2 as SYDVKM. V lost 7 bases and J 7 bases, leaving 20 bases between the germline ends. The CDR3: CASMASGGRPNEQFF. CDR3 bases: TGTGCCAGCATGGCTTCGGGGGGCCGCCCGAATGAGCAGTTCTTC.

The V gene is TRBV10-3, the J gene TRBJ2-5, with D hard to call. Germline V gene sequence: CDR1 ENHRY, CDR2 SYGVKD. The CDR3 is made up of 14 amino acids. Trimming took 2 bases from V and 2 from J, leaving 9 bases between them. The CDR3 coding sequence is TGTGCCATCAGTGAGCCGAGGATTCAAGAGACCCAGTACTTC. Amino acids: CAISEPRIQETQYF.

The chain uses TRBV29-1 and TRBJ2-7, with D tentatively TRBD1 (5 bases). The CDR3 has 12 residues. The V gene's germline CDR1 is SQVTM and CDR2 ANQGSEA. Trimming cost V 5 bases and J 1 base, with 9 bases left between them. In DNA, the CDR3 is TGCAGCGTTTTCCGGACATCCTACGAGCAGTACTTC. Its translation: CSVFRTSYEQYF.

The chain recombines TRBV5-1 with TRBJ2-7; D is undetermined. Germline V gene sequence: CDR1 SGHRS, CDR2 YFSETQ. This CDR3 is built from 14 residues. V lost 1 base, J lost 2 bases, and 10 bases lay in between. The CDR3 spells CASSLRGVTYEQYF. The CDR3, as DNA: TGCGCCAGCAGCTTGCGCGGCGTGACCTACGAGCAGTACTTC.

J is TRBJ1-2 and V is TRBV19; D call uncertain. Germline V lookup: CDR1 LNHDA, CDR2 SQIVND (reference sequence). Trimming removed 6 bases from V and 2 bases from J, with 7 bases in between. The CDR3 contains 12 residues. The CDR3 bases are TGTGCCAGTAGCGGAGAGAACTATGGCTACACCTTC. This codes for CASSGENYGYTF. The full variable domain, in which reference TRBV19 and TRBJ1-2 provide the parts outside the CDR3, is DGGITQSPKYLFRKEGQNVTLSCEQNLNHDAMYWYRQDPGQGLRLIYYSQIVNDFQKGDIAEGYSVSREKKESFPLTVTSAQKNPTAFYLCASSGENYGYTFGSGTRLTVV.

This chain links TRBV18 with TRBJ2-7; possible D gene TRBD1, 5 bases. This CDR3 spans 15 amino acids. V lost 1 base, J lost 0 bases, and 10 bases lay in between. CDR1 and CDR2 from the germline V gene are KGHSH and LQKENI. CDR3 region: CASSPQDTFSYEQYF. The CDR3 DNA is TGTGCCAGCTCACCACAGGACACCTTCTCCTACGAGCAGTACTTC. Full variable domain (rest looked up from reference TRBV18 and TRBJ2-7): NAGVMQNPRHLVRRRGQEARLRCSPMKGHSHVYWYRQLPEEGLKFMVYLQKENIIDESGMPKERFSAEFPKEGPSILRIQQVVRGDSAAYFCASSPQDTFSYEQYFGPGTRLTVT.

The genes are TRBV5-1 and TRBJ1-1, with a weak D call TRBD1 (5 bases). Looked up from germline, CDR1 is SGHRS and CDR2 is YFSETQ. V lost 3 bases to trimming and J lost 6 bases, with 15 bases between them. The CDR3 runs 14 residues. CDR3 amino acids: CASSSTGRGPEAFF. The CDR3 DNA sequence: TGCGCCAGCAGCTCAACTGGAAGGGGTCCTGAAGCTTTCTTT.

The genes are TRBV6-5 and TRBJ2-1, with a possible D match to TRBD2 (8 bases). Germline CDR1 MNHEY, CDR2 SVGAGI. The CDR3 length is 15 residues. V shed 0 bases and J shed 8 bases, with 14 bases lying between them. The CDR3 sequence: CASSYSPGGTDEQFF. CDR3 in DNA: TGTGCCAGCAGTTACTCGCCGGGAGGGACAGATGAGCAGTTCTTC.

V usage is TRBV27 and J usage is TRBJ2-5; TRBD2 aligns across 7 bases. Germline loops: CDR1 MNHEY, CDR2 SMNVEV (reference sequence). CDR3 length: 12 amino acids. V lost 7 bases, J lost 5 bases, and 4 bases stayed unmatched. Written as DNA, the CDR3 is TGTGCCAGCACCCTCGGGGGGGAGACCCAGTACTTC. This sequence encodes CASTLGGETQYF.

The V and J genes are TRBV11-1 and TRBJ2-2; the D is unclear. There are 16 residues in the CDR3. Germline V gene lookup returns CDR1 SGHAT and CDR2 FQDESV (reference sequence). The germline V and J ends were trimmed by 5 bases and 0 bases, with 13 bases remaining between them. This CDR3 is CASSHLEYANTGELFF. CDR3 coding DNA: TGTGCCAGCAGCCACTTAGAGTACGCGAACACCGGGGAGCTGTTTTTT.

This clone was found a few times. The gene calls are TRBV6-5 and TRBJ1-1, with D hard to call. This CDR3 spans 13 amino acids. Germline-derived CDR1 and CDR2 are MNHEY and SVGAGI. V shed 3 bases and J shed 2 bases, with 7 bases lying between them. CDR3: CASSYQSNTEAFF. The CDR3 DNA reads TGTGCCAGCAGTTATCAAAGTAACACTGAAGCTTTCTTT.

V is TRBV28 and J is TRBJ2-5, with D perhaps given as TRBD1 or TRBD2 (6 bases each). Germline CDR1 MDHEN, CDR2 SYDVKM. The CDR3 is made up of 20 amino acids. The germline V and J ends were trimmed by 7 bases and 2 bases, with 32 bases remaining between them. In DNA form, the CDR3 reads TGTGCCAGCACTAATATCGTGCTCTCACAGGGTTTTGGAGGGCAAGAGACCCAGTACTTC. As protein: CASTNIVLSQGFGGQETQYF.

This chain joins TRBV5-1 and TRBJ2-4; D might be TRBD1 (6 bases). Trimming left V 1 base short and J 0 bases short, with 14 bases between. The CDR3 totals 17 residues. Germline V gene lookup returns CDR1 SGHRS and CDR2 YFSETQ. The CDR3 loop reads CASSLYTGPLAKNIQYF. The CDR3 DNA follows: TGCGCCAGCAGCTTGTATACAGGGCCGCTAGCCAAAAACATTCAGTACTTC.

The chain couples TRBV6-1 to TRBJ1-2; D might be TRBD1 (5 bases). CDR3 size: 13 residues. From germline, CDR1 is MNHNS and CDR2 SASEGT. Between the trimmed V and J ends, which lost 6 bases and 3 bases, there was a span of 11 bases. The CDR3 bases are TGTGCCAGCAGGGCGGGGCTGGACTATGGCTACACCTTC. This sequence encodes CASRAGLDYGYTF.

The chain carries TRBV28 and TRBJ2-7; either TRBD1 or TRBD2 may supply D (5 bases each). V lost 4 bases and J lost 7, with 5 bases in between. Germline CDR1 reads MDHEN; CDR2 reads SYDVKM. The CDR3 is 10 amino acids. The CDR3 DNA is TGTGCCAGCAGTTGGGGGGAGCAGTACTTC. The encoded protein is CASSWGEQYF.

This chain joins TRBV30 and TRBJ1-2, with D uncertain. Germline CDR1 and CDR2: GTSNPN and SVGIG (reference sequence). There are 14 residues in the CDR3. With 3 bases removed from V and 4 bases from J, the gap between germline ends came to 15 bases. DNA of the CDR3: TGTGCCTGGAGCCCCACGGGATTCGGCTATGGCTACACCTTC. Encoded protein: CAWSPTGFGYGYTF.

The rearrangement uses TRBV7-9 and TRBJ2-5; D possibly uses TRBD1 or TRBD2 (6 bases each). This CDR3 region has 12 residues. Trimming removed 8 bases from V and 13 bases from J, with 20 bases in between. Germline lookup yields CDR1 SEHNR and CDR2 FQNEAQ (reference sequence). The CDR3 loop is CASDPGGGGVYF. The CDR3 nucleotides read TGTGCCAGCGACCCTGGAGGGGGTGGTGTGTACTTC.

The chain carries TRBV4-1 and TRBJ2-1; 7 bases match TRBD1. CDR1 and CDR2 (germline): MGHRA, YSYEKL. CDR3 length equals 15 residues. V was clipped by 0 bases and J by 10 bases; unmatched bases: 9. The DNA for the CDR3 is TGCGCCAGCAGCCAAGACCCGACAGGGTCAGGGGAGCAGTTCTTC. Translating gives CASSQDPTGSGEQFF.

The CDR3 here is CASRSQGDTGELFF. The CDR3 DNA reads TGTGCCAGCAGGTCACAGGGGGACACCGGGGAGCTGTTTTTT. This chain uses TRBV28 with TRBJ2-2, with 8 nucleotides matching TRBD1. The CDR3 contains 14 residues. The junction had 3 bases not matched to a gene; V was cut back by 6 bases and J by 3 bases. The V gene's germline CDR1 is MDHEN and CDR2 SYDVKM.

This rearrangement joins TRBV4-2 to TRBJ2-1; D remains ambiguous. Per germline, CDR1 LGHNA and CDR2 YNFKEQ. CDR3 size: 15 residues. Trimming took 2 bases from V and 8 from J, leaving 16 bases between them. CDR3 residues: CASSQLTAHGDEQFF. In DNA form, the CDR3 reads TGTGCCAGCAGCCAACTAACGGCCCATGGGGATGAGCAGTTCTTC.

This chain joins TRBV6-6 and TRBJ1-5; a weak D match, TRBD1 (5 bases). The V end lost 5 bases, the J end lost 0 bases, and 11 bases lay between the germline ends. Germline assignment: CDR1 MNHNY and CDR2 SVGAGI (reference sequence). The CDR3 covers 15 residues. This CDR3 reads CASSPGQISNQPQHF. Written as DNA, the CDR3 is TGTGCCAGCAGTCCGGGGCAGATTAGCAATCAGCCCCAGCATTTT.